The entry that follows covers one T cell receptor beta chain sequence. Its antigen is as yet unknown. TCRdb's copy holds only in-frame clones and misses some; the assay was immunoSEQ multiplex PCR. The sample contains around 150,000 clones, less than 90% of which appear only once. The data originate from a study of cytomegalovirus exposure and HLA in healthy donors. Regarding the study as a whole: CMV antigen specificity of three CMV-associated chains was confirmed in vitro. In a later analysis, first-cohort TCR clusters were found to tend to co-occur in the approximately 120 validation repertoires.

Separate from the approximately 670-subject first cohort, the approximately 120-subject validation cohort was the one that the donors belonged to. From germline, CDR1 is SQVTM and CDR2 ANQGSEA. The CDR3 contains 11 residues. V dropped 0 bases and J dropped 8 bases, with 7 bases sitting between them. The source is a woman aged 25 to 39 in good health and CMV-seronegative. The chain employs TRBV29-1 and TRBJ1-1; D is ambiguous. Sequenced: PBMCs. Written as DNA, the CDR3 is TGCAGCGTTGAAGATGACGTCGAAGCTTTCTTT. Protein: CSVEDDVEAFF.